One sample yielded the 28 T cell receptor beta chains listed below, sequenced in a study of cytomegalovirus exposure and HLA in healthy donors. Primers for the PCR totalled 60 Vbeta and 13 Jbeta. Repertoires were generated with immunoSEQ multiplex PCR, while TCRdb's copy carries only in-frame clones and drops some. The sample lists approximately 210,000 clones, approximately 86% seen once, with around 1.5% in the top ten. The sequencing input was PBMCs. Receptors originate from a woman aged 18-29 years in good health and CMV-seronegative.

The chain recombines TRBV11-2 with TRBJ2-3; 10 positions agree with TRBD2. After removal of 1 base from V and 6 bases from J, the junction contained 16 bases not matched to a gene. This CDR3 is 19 amino acids long. Germline lookup yields CDR1 SGHAT and CDR2 FQNNGV. This chain's CDR3 is CASSLVLGTSDLGADTQYF. CDR3 nucleotides: TGTGCCAGCAGCTTAGTCCTCGGGACTAGCGATCTGGGGGCGGATACGCAGTATTTT.

This clone has only a few counts. The V call is TRBV5-4, the J call TRBJ2-3, with a weak D call TRBD2 (5 bases). V was clipped by 0 bases and J by 1 base, with 15 bases between them. Germline assignment: CDR1 SGHNT and CDR2 YYREEE (reference sequence). There are 17 residues in the CDR3. The CDR3 DNA is TGTGCCAGCAGCTTGGCGGCCCGGGGTCGGGGCACAGATACGCAGTATTTT. Its protein product is CASSLAARGRGTDTQYF.

This clone was seen just once. V gene TRBV27 combines with J gene TRBJ2-7, with D unclear. The germline V gene encodes CDR1 MNHEY and CDR2 SMNVEV (reference sequence). Trimming took off 0 bases at V and 4 bases at J, with 10 bases between the two ends. The CDR3 sequence is 14 residues long. CDR3 nucleotides: TGTGCCAGCAGTTTATCGGCTAGTGGGTACGAGCAGTACTTC. This sequence encodes CASSLSASGYEQYF.

The CDR3 protein is CSVGHHSSYNEQFF. In nucleotides, the CDR3 is TGCAGCGTGGGACACCATTCCTCCTACAATGAGCAGTTCTTC. This sequence joins TRBV29-1 and TRBJ2-1; D perhaps matches TRBD1 (6 bases). Germline CDR1 SQVTM, CDR2 ANQGSEA. V lost 6 bases, J lost 0 bases, and 12 bases lay in between. The CDR3 runs to 14 residues.

The CDR3 coding sequence is TGTGCCAGTACCGAGGCGTATGGCTACACCTTC. This gives the protein CASTEAYGYTF. The V gene is TRBV7-2, the J gene TRBJ1-2, with no clear D. This CDR3 is 11 amino acids long. Germline V CDR1 and CDR2: SGHTA, FQGNSA. The V and J ends lost 9 bases and 5 bases respectively, with 10 bases between them.

This chain joins TRBV19 and TRBJ1-5; 9 nucleotides align to TRBD1. Looked up from germline, CDR1 is LNHDA and CDR2 is SQIVND (reference sequence). The V segment lost 6 bases and the J segment 7 bases; nucleotides outside the gene matches: 4. The CDR3 has 13 amino acids. CDR3 sequence (DNA): TGTGCCAGTAGGGGGACAGGGAGACAGCCCCAGCATTTT. Protein sequence: CASRGTGRQPQHF.

This clone was counted between two and nine times. The J gene is TRBJ1-5, the V gene TRBV4-3; 7 bases fit TRBD1. The CDR3 is made up of 14 amino acids. Per germline, CDR1 LGHNA and CDR2 YSLEER. The ends lost 1 base at V and 9 bases at J; junction bases unmatched: 6. CDR3 sequence: CASSQVEGAWPQHF. Written as DNA, the CDR3 is TGCGCCAGCAGCCAAGTGGAGGGGGCATGGCCCCAGCATTTT.

This chain uses TRBV7-6 with TRBJ1-2, with D perhaps TRBD1 (5 bases). The V end was cut by 5 bases, the J end by 4 bases, with 17 bases between. CDR3 length: 15 amino acids. CDR1 and CDR2 (germline): SGHVS, FNYEAQ. In nucleotides, the CDR3 is TGTGCCAGCAGCCCCCGGGCCGGGCAGGGCTATGGCTACACCTTC. It specifies CASSPRAGQGYGYTF.

This clone has only a few counts. The chain joins TRBV5-4 to TRBJ2-7; TRBD2 matches at 8 bases. The V segment lost 4 bases and the J segment 4 bases; nucleotides outside the gene matches: 10. This CDR3 has 15 residues. Germline loops: CDR1 SGHNT, CDR2 YYREEE (reference sequence). CDR3 region: CASSGGAGGGYEQYF. The CDR3 DNA reads as TGTGCCAGCAGCGGGGGGGCGGGAGGTGGTTACGAGCAGTACTTC. The full variable domain, in which reference TRBV5-4 and TRBJ2-7 provide the parts outside the CDR3, is ETGVTQSPTHLIKTRGQQVTLRCSSQSGHNTVSWYQQALGQGPQFIFQYYREEENGRGNFPPRFSGLQFPNYSSELNVNALELDDSALYLCASSGGAGGGYEQYFGPGTRLTVT.

The rearrangement links TRBV9 to TRBJ2-2, with 9 bases lining up with TRBD1. Unmatched junction bases numbered 15, after V lost 3 bases and J lost 3 bases. The germline gives CDR1 SGDLS, CDR2 YYNGEE. The CDR3 contains 19 residues. CDR3: CASSAPLGGQGMYTGELFF. CDR3 nucleotide sequence: TGTGCCAGCAGCGCCCCCCTAGGGGGACAGGGAATGTACACCGGGGAGCTGTTTTTT.

CDR3 coding DNA: TGCAGCGGAGGACAGGGGGCGGGTACTGAAGCTTTCTTT. This encodes CSGGQGAGTEAFF. The chain employs TRBV29-1 and TRBJ1-1; TRBD1 matches at 11 bases. In germline, CDR1 is SQVTM, CDR2 ANQGSEA. The J segment lost 5 bases and the V segment lost 7 bases, leaving 6 bases of the junction unmatched. The CDR3 sequence is 13 residues long.

This clone was detected once. This chain connects TRBV6-1 to TRBJ2-1; TRBD1 agrees at 8 bases. Trimming took 5 bases from V and 7 from J; bases not matched to a gene: 10. The germline V gene has CDR1 MNHNS and CDR2 SASEGT. The CDR3 is 15 amino acids. The CDR3 loop reads CASSSDPTGANEQFF. The CDR3 DNA is TGTGCCAGCAGTTCCGATCCGACAGGGGCGAATGAGCAGTTCTTC.

Remarks on this clone: The same CDR3 also results from other DNA sequences found in this sample. This CDR3 is CASSLGQGTNYGYTF. DNA of the CDR3: TGCGCCAGCAGCTTGGGACAGGGTACTAACTATGGCTACACCTTC. V gene TRBV5-1 combines with J gene TRBJ1-2; 7 bases fit TRBD1. Germline-derived CDR1 and CDR2 are SGHRS and YFSETQ. This CDR3 is 15 amino acids long. V gave up 0 bases and J gave up 0 bases; unmatched junction bases: 2.

The chain is built from TRBV19 and TRBJ2-3, with D uncertain. Germline CDR1 reads LNHDA; CDR2 reads SQIVND (reference sequence). Trimming left V 5 bases short and J 5 bases short, with 5 bases between. The length of the CDR3 is 11 residues. CDR3 nucleotides: TGTGCCAGTAGTTTCGGAGATACGCAGTATTTT. It translates to CASSFGDTQYF.

The CDR3 DNA reads TGTGCCAGCAAACCGGCAACAGGATCCTACGAGCAGTACTTC. As protein: CASKPATGSYEQYF. V gene TRBV6-5 combines with J gene TRBJ2-7; D may be TRBD1 (5 bases). Germline CDR1 MNHEY, CDR2 SVGAGI. Deletions cut 7 bases from V and 1 base from J, with 14 bases between. The CDR3 length is 14 residues.

CDR3 bases: TGTGCCAGCTCCCACCAGGACAGGCCCCCGTCCCAGCATTTT. Residues: CASSHQDRPPSQHF. The genes are TRBV18 and TRBJ1-5; 7 bases match TRBD1. The germline CDR1 and CDR2 sequences are KGHSH and LQKENI. V lost 6 bases and J lost 11; bases outside the gene matches: 13. This CDR3 is built from 14 residues.

V and J are TRBV7-6 and TRBJ2-6, with D possibly TRBD1 on 6 matching bases. CDR1 is SGHVS and CDR2 is FNYEAQ in the germline V gene. The CDR3 length is 18 residues. Trimming cost V 4 bases and J 0 bases, with 16 bases left between them. The CDR3 DNA reads as TGTGCCAGCAGCTACCTGGACAGTGTTAACTCTGGGGCCAACGTCCTGACTTTC. This codes for CASSYLDSVNSGANVLTF.

V and J are TRBV6-1 and TRBJ1-1; 10 nucleotides match TRBD1. Germline V gives CDR1 MNHNS, CDR2 SASEGT. The CDR3 is 16 amino acids. Germline trimming cut 4 bases from V and 1 base from J; bases unmatched to any gene: 6. CDR3 region: CASSGDRGPKNTEAFF. DNA for the CDR3: TGTGCCAGCAGTGGGGACAGGGGCCCGAAGAACACTGAAGCTTTCTTT.

V and J are TRBV18 and TRBJ1-5, with TRBD1 matching 7 bases. Germline V gives CDR1 KGHSH, CDR2 LQKENI. The CDR3 has 16 amino acids. V dropped 0 bases and J dropped 4; count of bases not matched to a gene: 6. The DNA of the CDR3 is TGTGCCAGCTCACCACCGAGGAGGGGGCGGAATCAGCCCCAGCATTTT. Translation gives CASSPPRRGRNQPQHF.

The chain couples TRBV6-5 to TRBJ2-7; 7 bases are a match to TRBD1. The CDR3 runs 16 residues. The V and J ends lost 4 bases and 2 bases, in that order; junction bases with no gene match: 11. Germline V gene sequence: CDR1 MNHEY, CDR2 SVGAGI. CDR3: CASSLDGGQAAYEQYF. The CDR3 region has the DNA TGTGCCAGCAGTTTAGATGGAGGACAGGCGGCCTACGAGCAGTACTTC.

This clone was seen just once. The chain is built from TRBV6-4 and TRBJ2-2; 9 bases line up with TRBD2. Germline loops: CDR1 MRHNA, CDR2 SNTAGT. Trimming cost V 8 bases and J 7 bases; bases outside gene matches: 17. This CDR3 spans 17 amino acids. CDR3 residues: CASALRGGPFYDGELFF. The DNA for the CDR3 is TGTGCCAGCGCTCTGCGGGGGGGCCCTTTCTATGACGGGGAGCTGTTTTTT.

The chain has TRBV27 and TRBJ1-5; a possible D gene is TRBD1 (5 bases). Germline V lookup: CDR1 MNHEY, CDR2 SMNVEV (reference sequence). Trimming left V 5 bases short and J 5 bases short, with 13 bases between. The CDR3 contains 14 residues. The CDR3: CASSRTFGDQPQHF. The CDR3 bases are TGTGCCAGCAGTCGGACATTTGGAGATCAGCCCCAGCATTTT.

The chain combines TRBV13 with TRBJ2-5; tentatively, D is TRBD1 (5 bases). The last part of the DNA fits TRBJ2-7 better; the J call may be wrong. Germline V CDR1 and CDR2: PRHDT, FYEKMQ (reference sequence). CDR3 length equals 13 residues. CDR3 in DNA: TGTGCCAGCAGCCGACGACAGTCCTACGAGCAGTACTTC. Its translation is CASSRRQSYEQYF.

The chain uses TRBV11-2 and TRBJ1-1, with D hard to call. V was cut by 1 base and J by 1 base, with 7 bases left in between. The CDR3 is 14 residues long. In germline, CDR1 is SGHAT, CDR2 FQNNGV. The CDR3 DNA sequence: TGTGCCAGCAGCTTAGTGAGCGGGAACACTGAAGCTTTCTTT. Protein sequence: CASSLVSGNTEAFF.

The chain employs TRBV30 and TRBJ2-5; 10 bases are shared with TRBD1. The DNA matches TRBJ2-7 better at its end, which makes the J call doubtful. The length of the CDR3 is 14 residues. Germline V CDR1 and CDR2: GTSNPN, SVGIG (reference sequence). The CDR3 reads CAWSIGQGVYEQYF. The CDR3 nucleotides are TGTGCCTGGAGTATCGGACAGGGGGTCTACGAGCAGTACTTC.

In nucleotides, the CDR3 is TGTGCCACAACCCCAGGGGGGACAGGGTACTACGAGCAGTACTTC. This gives the protein CATTPGGTGYYEQYF. The chain employs TRBV7-8 and TRBJ2-7; TRBD1 matches at 9 bases. Looked up from germline, CDR1 is SGHVS and CDR2 is FQNEAQ. The CDR3 contains 15 residues. Unmatched junction bases numbered 13, after V lost 10 bases and J lost 3 bases. The entire variable domain, with the rest obtained from reference TRBV7-8 and TRBJ2-7, is as follows: GAGVSQSPRYKVAKRGQDVALRCDPISGHVSLFWYQQALGQGPEFLTYFQNEAQLDKSGLPSDRFFAERPEGSVSTLKIQRTQQEDSAVYLCATTPGGTGYYEQYFGPGTRLTVT.

This chain uses TRBV7-2 with TRBJ1-1; tentatively, D is TRBD1 (6 bases). CDR1 and CDR2 (germline): SGHTA, FQGNSA. The V end lost 3 bases, the J end lost 3 bases, and 11 bases lay between the germline ends. The CDR3 runs 14 residues. CDR3 protein: CASSFLNRDTEAFF. CDR3 bases: TGTGCCAGCAGCTTTCTTAACAGGGACACTGAAGCTTTCTTT.

The chain has TRBV19 and TRBJ2-1; D perhaps matches TRBD2 (7 bases). This CDR3 region has 17 residues. The germline gives CDR1 LNHDA, CDR2 SQIVND (reference sequence). Between the trimmed V and J ends, which lost 5 bases and 7 bases, there was a span of 24 bases. The CDR3 region has the DNA TGTGCCAGTAGTTCTGCACCCGGGACTGGGAGGGGGAATGAGCAGTTCTTC. It is translated as CASSSAPGTGRGNEQFF.